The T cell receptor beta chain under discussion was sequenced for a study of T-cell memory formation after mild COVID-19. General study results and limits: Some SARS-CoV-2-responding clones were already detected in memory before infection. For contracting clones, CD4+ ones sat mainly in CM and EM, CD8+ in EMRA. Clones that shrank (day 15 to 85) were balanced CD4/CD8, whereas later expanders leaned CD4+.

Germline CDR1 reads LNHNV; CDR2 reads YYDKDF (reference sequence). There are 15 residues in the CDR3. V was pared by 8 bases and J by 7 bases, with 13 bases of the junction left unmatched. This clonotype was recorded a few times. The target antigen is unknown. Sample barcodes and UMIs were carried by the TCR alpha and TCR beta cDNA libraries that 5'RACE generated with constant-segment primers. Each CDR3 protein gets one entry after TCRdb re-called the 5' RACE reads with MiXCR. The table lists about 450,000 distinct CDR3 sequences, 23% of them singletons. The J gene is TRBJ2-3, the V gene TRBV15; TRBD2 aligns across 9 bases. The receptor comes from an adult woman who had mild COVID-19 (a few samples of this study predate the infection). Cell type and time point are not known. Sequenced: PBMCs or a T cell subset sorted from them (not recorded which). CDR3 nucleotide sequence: TGTGCCACCCAAAGGGGCGGGGGGGCCAGTTATACGCAGTATTTT. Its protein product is CATQRGGGASYTQYF. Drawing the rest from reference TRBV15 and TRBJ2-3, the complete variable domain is DAMVIQNPRYQVTQFGKPVTLSCSQTLNHNVMYWYQQKSSQAPKLLFHYYDKDFNNEADTPDNFQSRRPNTSFCFLDIRSPGLGDTAMYLCATQRGGGASYTQYFGPGTRLTVL.